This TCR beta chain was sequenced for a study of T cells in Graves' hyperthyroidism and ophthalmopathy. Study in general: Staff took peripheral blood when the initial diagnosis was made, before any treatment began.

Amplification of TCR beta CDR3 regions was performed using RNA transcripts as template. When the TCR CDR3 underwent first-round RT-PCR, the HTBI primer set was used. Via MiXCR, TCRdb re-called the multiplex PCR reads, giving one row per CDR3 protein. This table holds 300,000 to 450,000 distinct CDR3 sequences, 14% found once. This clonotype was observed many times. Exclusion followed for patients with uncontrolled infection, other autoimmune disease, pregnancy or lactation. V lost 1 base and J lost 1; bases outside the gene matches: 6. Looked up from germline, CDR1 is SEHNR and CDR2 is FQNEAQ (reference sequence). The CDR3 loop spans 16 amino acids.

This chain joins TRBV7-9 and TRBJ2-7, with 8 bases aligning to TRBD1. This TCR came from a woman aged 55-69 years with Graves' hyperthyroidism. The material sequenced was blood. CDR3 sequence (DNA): TGTGCCAGCAGCTTAGTATGGGGACAGGTATCCTACGAGCAGTACTTC. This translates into CASSLVWGQVSYEQYF.